These T cell receptor beta chains were read from a single sample in a study of cytomegalovirus exposure and HLA in healthy donors. The protocol was immunoSEQ multiplex PCR, while the TCRdb copy is restricted to in-frame clones and leaves out a portion. The sample holds approximately 280,000 clones, roughly 89% seen once. The sequenced sample was PBMCs. The receptors were sampled from a woman aged 18-29 years in good health and CMV-seronegative. Each CDR3 is given with its conserved first and last residue. Each record gives: J gene, clone size, V gene, CDR3 protein. Expanded clones are given a class, and other clones once, few, many or no size at all.

TRBJ2-7 once TRBV18 CASSPRYVVDEQYF
TRBJ1-2 . TRBV9 CASSVESGHDYGYTF
TRBJ1-2 . TRBV27 CASSLSPDRVSDGYTF
TRBJ1-4 . TRBV5-1 CASSLQGFKEKLFF
TRBJ1-2 . TRBV5-1 CASSLAFDSPIYGYTF
TRBJ2-3 . TRBV10-1 CASSDGAGGVADTQYF
TRBJ1-5 . TRBV27 CASSLFQDSNQPQHF
TRBJ2-1 . TRBV9 CASSVGKSSGGTTEEQFF
TRBJ1-3 . TRBV7-6 CASSTGHGAGNTIYF
TRBJ1-2 few TRBV30 CAWSPGTDNYGYTF
TRBJ2-1 . TRBV6-5 CASSSYRGKTNEQFF
TRBJ1-3 . TRBV5-1 CASSLTGSSGNTIYF
TRBJ2-5 . TRBV29-1 CSVFGGSHQETQYF
TRBJ1-1 . TRBV18 CASSLNGQGGTEAFF
TRBJ1-1 . TRBV5-1 CASSFLTGNTEAFF
TRBJ1-2 . TRBV7-3 CASSYGTGHGYTF
TRBJ2-1 . TRBV10-1 CASSSSGGAYNEQFF
TRBJ2-3 . TRBV30 CAWRGTSGVDTQYF
. . TRBV7-2 CASTLRGVVSPHEQYF
TRBJ1-4 . TRBV4-2 CASSLGQAVGWEEKLFF
TRBJ2-5 . TRBV5-5 CASSYEGRETQYF
TRBJ2-7 . TRBV29-1 CSVELQAGTALGEQYF
TRBJ1-5 . TRBV6-6 CASTPRGNQPQHF
TRBJ1-3 . TRBV4-2 CASSHLAGQGNTIYF
TRBJ1-5 . TRBV7-2 CASRDRGTQPQHF
TRBJ1-5 . TRBV5-1 CASSLDQSNQPQHF
TRBJ1-2 once TRBV19 CASMGGTAYIYGYTF
TRBJ2-7 . TRBV2 CASSPGQGNNEQYF
TRBJ1-6 . TRBV19 CASNRDRSISSPLHF